This passage covers 27 T cell receptor beta chains from one sample sequenced in a study of shared clonotypes between healthy human individuals. Repertoires were generated with immunoSEQ multiplex PCR, while TCRdb's copy carries only in-frame clones and drops some. The repertoire holds more than 1.2 million clones, with approximately 98.5% as singletons. The source material was naive CD4+ T cells sorted from blood. Subset meaning: CD45RA+ positively selected. The receptor source for this set is a man aged 25-45 years in good health.

This rearrangement joins TRBV29-1 to TRBJ2-1; TRBD1 or TRBD2 may be the D gene (5 bases each). Germline V gene lookup returns CDR1 SQVTM and CDR2 ANQGSEA. The CDR3 covers 13 residues. V was cut by 4 bases and J by 7 bases, with 14 bases left in between. CDR3 nucleotide sequence: TGCAGCGTTGTGCCGGGACCCGAGAATGAGCAGTTCTTC. Amino acids: CSVVPGPENEQFF.

The chain is built from TRBV5-1 and TRBJ2-1; the match to TRBD2 covers 10 bases. The V segment lost 4 bases and the J segment 2 bases; nucleotides outside the gene matches: 3. The CDR3 runs 15 residues. Germline CDR1 is SGHRS and CDR2 is YFSETQ. CDR3 nucleotides: TGCGCCAGCAGCCGGACTAGCGGCCCCTACAATGAGCAGTTCTTC. Amino acids: CASSRTSGPYNEQFF.

This clone was seen a single time. V gene TRBV18 combines with J gene TRBJ1-1; TRBD1 might be the D (5 bases). The length of the CDR3 is 14 residues. CDR1 is KGHSH, CDR2 LQKENI, per germline. The germline V and J ends were trimmed by 0 bases and 1 base, with 6 bases remaining between them. DNA for the CDR3: TGTGCCAGCTCACCACCCGGACAGAACACTGAAGCTTTCTTT. Translated, it gives CASSPPGQNTEAFF.

The rearrangement uses TRBV7-8 and TRBJ2-7, with D possibly TRBD2 on 6 matching bases. The germline CDR1 and CDR2 sequences are SGHVS and FQNEAQ. CDR3 size: 17 residues. V shed 1 base and J shed 0 bases, with 16 bases lying between them. CDR3 DNA: TGTGCCAGCAGCTTAGAGCACTTAGCGGCAAACTCCTACGAGCAGTACTTC. This translates into CASSLEHLAANSYEQYF.

The chain has TRBV7-9 and TRBJ1-2, with D unclear. Between the trimmed V and J ends, which lost 0 bases and 5 bases, there was a span of 16 bases. The CDR3 covers 16 residues. CDR1 is SEHNR and CDR2 is FQNEAQ in the germline V gene (reference sequence). This CDR3 is CASSLARPSGPYGYTF. The CDR3 bases are TGTGCCAGCAGCTTAGCGCGTCCCAGCGGGCCTTATGGCTACACCTTC.

This chain uses TRBV6-6 with TRBJ2-7, with unresolved D. Germline CDR1 is MNHNY and CDR2 is SVGAGI (reference sequence). Trimming left V 2 bases short and J 3 bases short, with 11 bases between. The CDR3 length is 14 residues. The CDR3 is CASSYPGNLYEQYF. In nucleotides, the CDR3 is TGTGCCAGCAGTTACCCCGGAAATCTCTACGAGCAGTACTTC.

The chain carries TRBV10-3 and TRBJ2-3; 14 bases line up with TRBD2. The germline V gene has CDR1 ENHRY and CDR2 SYGVKD. The V gene end was trimmed by 6 bases and the J gene end by 10 bases; junction bases not matched to a gene: 6. The CDR3 length is 14 residues. CDR3 nucleotide sequence: TGTGCCATCAGCGGGACTAGCGGGAGAATCGCGCAGTATTTT. This encodes CAISGTSGRIAQYF.

V usage is TRBV6-6 and J usage is TRBJ1-1; D might be TRBD1 (6 bases). The germline CDR1 and CDR2 sequences are MNHNY and SVGAGI (reference sequence). The germline V and J ends were trimmed by 7 bases and 10 bases, with 22 bases remaining between them. The CDR3 is made up of 14 amino acids. CDR3 bases: TGTGCCAGCACCATCCAGGGGTGGGGCACTTCAGCTTTCTTT. Translated: CASTIQGWGTSAFF.

The V call is TRBV5-8, the J call TRBJ2-7; no clear D. CDR1 and CDR2 from the germline V gene are SGHTS and YDEGEE. The ends were cut back, 1 base at V and 1 base at J, with 9 bases in the middle. The CDR3 spans 14 residues. The DNA for the CDR3 is TGTGCCAGCAGCTTGTCTCAGATTTCCTACGAGCAGTACTTC. Residues: CASSLSQISYEQYF. Variable domain in full (rest from reference TRBV5-8 and TRBJ2-7): EAGVTQSPTHLIKTRGQQATLRCSPISGHTSVYWYQQALGLGLQFLLWYDEGEERNRGNFPPRFSGRQFPNYSSELNVNALELEDSALYLCASSLSQISYEQYFGPGTRLTVT.

The chain has TRBV18 and TRBJ2-1, with D perhaps matching TRBD2 (6 bases). The V end was cut by 2 bases, the J end by 5 bases, with 13 bases between. CDR3 length: 15 residues. From germline, CDR1 is KGHSH and CDR2 LQKENI. The DNA of the CDR3 is TGTGCCAGCTCACCATTGGGGGGTAGCGACAATGAGCAGTTCTTC. It translates to CASSPLGGSDNEQFF.

J is TRBJ2-3 and V is TRBV6-4, with 11 bases that match TRBD2. The CDR3 runs to 15 residues. V was pared by 5 bases and J by 3 bases, with 4 bases of the junction left unmatched. Germline V gene sequence: CDR1 MRHNA, CDR2 SNTAGT. CDR3 bases: TGTGCCAGCAGTACTAGCGGGAGTAGAACAGATACGCAGTATTTT. Its protein is CASSTSGSRTDTQYF.

This sequence joins TRBV10-3 and TRBJ1-4, with 8 bases identical to TRBD1. V trimming: 2 bases; J trimming: 7 bases; junction bases outside the gene matches: 6. This CDR3 spans 15 amino acids. Per germline, CDR1 ENHRY and CDR2 SYGVKD. The CDR3 coding sequence is TGTGCCATCAGTGAGGTACAGGGGGTAGGTGAAAAACTGTTTTTT. Its protein is CAISEVQGVGEKLFF.

The chain combines TRBV7-6 with TRBJ2-7; TRBD2 aligns across 9 bases. The length of the CDR3 is 16 residues. V trimming: 0 bases; J trimming: 4 bases; junction bases outside the gene matches: 7. The germline gives CDR1 SGHVS, CDR2 FNYEAQ. Written as DNA, the CDR3 is TGTGCCAGCAGCTTAGCGGTGCCTAGCGGGAAATACGAGCAGTACTTC. Amino acids: CASSLAVPSGKYEQYF.

The chain links TRBV7-8 to TRBJ2-7, with a tentative D call TRBD1 (6 bases). Germline values: CDR1 SGHVS, CDR2 FQNEAQ. The germline V and J ends were trimmed by 5 bases and 0 bases, with 17 bases remaining between them. CDR3 size: 16 residues. The CDR3 DNA sequence: TGTGCCAGCAGCGATAGAAGGACAGTTATCTCCTACGAGCAGTACTTC. Protein: CASSDRRTVISYEQYF.

This rearrangement joins TRBV21-1 to TRBJ1-3; TRBD1 was called by the table and not checked on the DNA. TRBV21-1 is termed a pseudogene. The CDR3 runs to 13 residues. The CDR3 DNA is TGTGCCGATACAGTGGTTTCTGGAAACACCATATATTTT. Its protein product is CADTVVSGNTIYF.

The chain joins TRBV6-5 to TRBJ1-2; tentatively, D is TRBD1 (5 bases). CDR1 is MNHEY, CDR2 SVGAGI, per germline. This CDR3 comprises 14 residues. V lost 5 bases, J lost 4 bases, and 14 bases lay in between. The CDR3 sequence: CASSPGTDIYGYTF. CDR3 coding DNA: TGTGCCAGCAGTCCCGGGACGGATATCTATGGCTACACCTTC.

The rearrangement links TRBV7-2 to TRBJ2-7, with D hard to call. Per germline, CDR1 SGHTA and CDR2 FQGNSA. The CDR3 spans 15 residues. The germline V and J ends were trimmed by 5 bases and 2 bases, with 16 bases remaining between them. The DNA for the CDR3 is TGTGCCAGCAGCCCGGTAGGCGGCAAAACCTACGAGCAGTACTTC. It translates to CASSPVGGKTYEQYF.

V is TRBV7-9 and J is TRBJ2-3; 10 bases line up with TRBD2. This CDR3 comprises 17 residues. The ends lost 7 bases at V and 3 bases at J; junction bases unmatched: 13. The germline CDR1 and CDR2 sequences are SEHNR and FQNEAQ (reference sequence). The CDR3 DNA reads as TGTGCCAGCACCGAGCCCGCTAGCGGGAGAGGTACAGATACGCAGTATTTT. Residues: CASTEPASGRGTDTQYF.

The chain links TRBV25-1 to TRBJ1-2; TRBD1 aligns across 7 bases. CDR3 size: 15 residues. Germline V gene sequence: CDR1 MGHDK, CDR2 SYGVNS. With 1 base clipped from V and 6 bases from J, the junction kept 8 bases outside the gene matches. In nucleotides, the CDR3 is TGTGCCAGCAGTGAATTGGGGCAGGGGGAGGATGGCTACACCTTC. Amino acids: CASSELGQGEDGYTF.

The chain recombines TRBV11-2 with TRBJ2-7, with TRBD2 matching 7 bases. The CDR3 covers 14 residues. Germline V gene lookup returns CDR1 SGHAT and CDR2 FQNNGV. With V trimmed by 3 bases and J by 4 bases, 6 bases remained unmatched. The CDR3 DNA reads TGTGCCAGCAGCTTCGACGGGAGGCTTTACGAGCAGTACTTC. As protein: CASSFDGRLYEQYF.

This clone has a single count. Here the CDR3 DNA reads TGTGCCAGTAGTATGACAGCATTGGGCGAAAAACTGTTTTTT. Its protein is CASSMTALGEKLFF. The genes are TRBV19 and TRBJ1-4, with D perhaps TRBD1 (5 bases). CDR3 size: 14 residues. Germline CDR1 is LNHDA and CDR2 is SQIVND (reference sequence). V lost 3 bases and J 8 bases, leaving 13 bases between the germline ends.

This CDR3 reads CASSLTSGGGHEQFF. CDR3 coding DNA: TGTGCCAGCAGCTTGACGTCAGGGGGAGGACATGAGCAGTTCTTC. The J gene is TRBJ2-1, the V gene TRBV6-1, with TRBD1 as a possible D gene (7 bases). Germline V gives CDR1 MNHNS, CDR2 SASEGT. The CDR3 runs to 15 residues. V lost 6 bases and J 8 bases, leaving 20 bases between the germline ends.

The gene calls are TRBV11-2 and TRBJ2-2; D unresolved. The V end was cut by 5 bases, the J end by 7 bases, with 11 bases between. The CDR3 is 13 amino acids. Germline CDR1 and CDR2: SGHAT and FQNNGV. CDR3 DNA: TGTGCCAGCAGCCGACCAGTCGACGGGGAGCTGTTTTTT. The encoded protein is CASSRPVDGELFF.

This chain links TRBV27 with TRBJ2-5; tentatively, D is TRBD2 (6 bases). CDR1 and CDR2 from the germline V gene are MNHEY and SMNVEV (reference sequence). With 5 bases removed from V and 2 bases from J, the gap between germline ends came to 18 bases. The CDR3 consists of 16 residues. The CDR3 reads CASSPYPGGRQETQYF. In DNA form, the CDR3 reads TGTGCCAGCAGTCCCTACCCAGGAGGGCGGCAAGAGACCCAGTACTTC.

This clone was seen just once. This chain joins TRBV4-1 and TRBJ2-1; 9 bases line up with TRBD2. V shed 1 base and J 2 bases; nucleotides not matched to a gene: 9. Germline loops: CDR1 MGHRA, CDR2 YSYEKL. The CDR3 is 18 residues long. The CDR3 loop reads CASSQVNSGSFPYNEQFF. CDR3 DNA sequence: TGCGCCAGCAGCCAAGTCAATAGCGGGAGTTTCCCCTACAATGAGCAGTTCTTC.

This rearrangement joins TRBV5-1 to TRBJ2-7; 15 bases match TRBD2. Looked up from germline, CDR1 is SGHRS and CDR2 is YFSETQ. The CDR3 has 15 residues. The J segment lost 7 bases and the V segment lost 4 bases, leaving 6 bases of the junction unmatched. CDR3 in amino acids: CASSRTSGRGGEQYF. The CDR3 DNA reads TGCGCCAGCAGCCGGACTAGCGGGAGGGGAGGGGAGCAGTACTTC.

J is TRBJ2-1 and V is TRBV19; 9 positions agree with TRBD2. The CDR3 extends over 15 amino acids. The V gene's germline CDR1 is LNHDA and CDR2 SQIVND (reference sequence). V gave up 3 bases and J gave up 10 bases; unmatched junction bases: 10. In DNA form, the CDR3 reads TGTGCCAGTAGTATTTTGGCGGGAGGGCCCGGGGAGCAGTTCTTC. Its protein is CASSILAGGPGEQFF.